These 14 T cell receptor beta chains came from one sample sequenced in a study of T cell repertoires in aging, cancer and after chemotherapy. The template was genomic DNA from peripheral blood, not RNA. Rearranged V-D-J TRB sequences were amplified with a mixed TRB-A/B primer pool. TCRdb recomputed calls from the multiplex PCR reads with MiXCR, one row per CDR3 protein. This table holds thousands of distinct CDR3 sequences, 25% to 35% found once. The sequencing input was blood. Receptor source: a human donor in good health.

This clonotype has a handful of counts. This chain connects TRBV18 to TRBJ2-2; 8 bases map to TRBD1. J gave up 5 bases and V 5 bases, and 10 bases lay outside the gene matches. The CDR3 is 16 amino acids. Germline loops: CDR1 KGHSH, CDR2 LQKENI. The CDR3 loop reads CASSSGQGRRTGELFF. As DNA, the CDR3 is TGTGCCAGCTCATCCGGACAGGGTCGGAGAACCGGGGAGCTGTTTTTT.

By its share, this clonotype is medium-sized. V gene TRBV30 combines with J gene TRBJ1-5; 7 bases fit TRBD1. CDR1 and CDR2 from the germline V gene are GTSNPN and SVGIG (reference sequence). V gave up 5 bases and J gave up 5 bases; unmatched junction bases: 6. This CDR3 comprises 13 residues. In DNA, the CDR3 is TGTGCCTGGGCCGGGACAGATGATCAGCCCCAGCATTTT. It specifies CAWAGTDDQPQHF.

The rearrangement uses TRBV4-1 and TRBJ2-7, with 7 bases aligning to TRBD1. The V gene's germline CDR1 is MGHRA and CDR2 YSYEKL. The V gene end was trimmed by 1 base and the J gene end by 2 bases; junction bases not matched to a gene: 5. This CDR3 comprises 15 residues. CDR3 region: CASSQARDRPYEQYF. CDR3 coding DNA: TGCGCCAGCAGCCAAGCCCGGGACAGACCCTACGAGCAGTACTTC.

This clonotype rates as medium-sized. V and J are TRBV29-1 and TRBJ2-7, with D uncertain. CDR3 size: 12 residues. Germline V lookup: CDR1 SQVTM, CDR2 ANQGSEA. Between the trimmed V and J ends, which lost 2 bases and 3 bases, there was a span of 8 bases. The CDR3 nucleotides read TGCAGCGTTGAAACCGCCGACTACGAGCAGTACTTC. It translates to CSVETADYEQYF.

The V and J genes are TRBV12-3 or TRBV12-4 and TRBJ2-1; no reliable D call. This CDR3 region has 12 residues. V was trimmed by 7 bases and J by 7 bases, leaving 11 bases between them. This CDR3 is CASTIGPNEQFF. For the CDR3, the DNA is TGTGCCAGCACCATTGGGCCGAATGAGCAGTTCTTC.

By share, this clonotype counts as medium-sized. The chain combines TRBV19 with TRBJ2-1; 7 bases match TRBD2. CDR3 size: 15 residues. The trim removed 4 bases at V and 4 bases at J, leaving 7 bases unmatched. Germline loops: CDR1 LNHDA, CDR2 SQIVND (reference sequence). CDR3: CASSTASGAYNEQFF. The CDR3 nucleotides are TGTGCCAGTAGTACCGCTAGCGGAGCTTACAATGAGCAGTTCTTC.

The genes are TRBV13 and TRBJ2-4; 12 bases are shared with TRBD2. Germline V gives CDR1 PRHDT, CDR2 FYEKMQ (reference sequence). The CDR3 has 17 amino acids. The ends lost 6 bases at V and 5 bases at J; junction bases unmatched: 11. CDR3 nucleotides: TGTGCCAGCAGTTTGTCTAGCGGGGGGGTTGGGCAAAACATTCAGTACTTC. Protein sequence: CASSLSSGGVGQNIQYF.

V and J are TRBV24-1 and TRBJ1-5; D possibly corresponds to TRBD1 (5 bases). Germline loops: CDR1 KGHDR, CDR2 SFDVKD. The V end was cut by 9 bases, the J end by 2 bases, with 19 bases between. This CDR3 spans 16 amino acids. Here the CDR3 DNA reads TGTGCCACCTGTCTCCGGGACCGATATGGCAATCAGCCCCAGCATTTT. Protein: CATCLRDRYGNQPQHF.

This clonotype was seen more than once but under ten times. The rearrangement uses TRBV5-4 and TRBJ2-7; D might be TRBD1 (6 bases). Germline CDR1 SGHNT, CDR2 YYREEE (reference sequence). The V and J ends lost 4 bases and 0 bases respectively, with 20 bases between them. The CDR3 consists of 17 residues. The CDR3 protein is CASSDLGEGVGSYEQYF. CDR3 in DNA: TGTGCCAGCAGCGATCTCGGTGAGGGGGTCGGCTCCTACGAGCAGTACTTC.

This clonotype was detected only a few times. The chain has TRBV10-3 and TRBJ1-5, with D hard to call. Germline V gene data show CDR1 as ENHRY and CDR2 as SYGVKD. The CDR3 totals 12 residues. Trimming removed 4 bases from V and 8 bases from J, with 9 bases in between. The CDR3 spells CAISGVSKPQHF. As DNA, the CDR3 is TGTGCCATCAGTGGCGTTTCGAAGCCCCAGCATTTT.

This clonotype has a handful of counts. The gene calls are TRBV6-2 or TRBV6-3 and TRBJ2-1, with 9 bases identical to TRBD2. Unmatched junction bases numbered 7, after V lost 5 bases and J lost 5 bases. Germline CDR1 reads MNHEY; CDR2 reads SVGEGT. This CDR3 spans 15 amino acids. The CDR3, as DNA: TGTGCCAGCAGTAGAGCGGGGGGAACTAACAATGAGCAGTTCTTC. This gives the protein CASSRAGGTNNEQFF.

V usage is TRBV15 and J usage is TRBJ2-2; D may correspond to TRBD1 or TRBD2 (7 bases each). This CDR3 has 16 residues. Trimming took 0 bases from V and 6 from J, leaving 14 bases between them. Germline lookup yields CDR1 LNHNV and CDR2 YYDKDF (reference sequence). The CDR3 sequence is CATSREGRGRAGELFF. The CDR3 coding sequence is TGTGCCACCAGCAGAGAAGGGAGGGGGCGGGCCGGGGAGCTGTTTTTT.

The V gene is TRBV10-3, the J gene TRBJ2-1; D possibly corresponds to TRBD1 (5 bases). CDR1 is ENHRY, CDR2 SYGVKD, per germline. V lost 9 bases, J lost 2 bases, and 20 bases lay in between. The CDR3 has 16 amino acids. CDR3 sequence reads: CAIKPSDSGAYNEQFF. In DNA form, the CDR3 reads TGTGCCATTAAACCTAGTGACAGTGGGGCCTACAATGAGCAGTTCTTC.

The V call is TRBV6-5, the J call TRBJ2-5; 7 positions agree with TRBD2. This CDR3 contains 15 residues. Germline values: CDR1 MNHEY, CDR2 SVGAGI. The junction had 6 bases not matched to a gene; V was cut back by 0 bases and J by 5 bases. In DNA form, the CDR3 reads TGTGCCAGCAGTTACTCCCGGGGGGTGGGGGAGACCCAGTACTTC. This sequence encodes CASSYSRGVGETQYF.